The clone carrying this TCR beta chain has just a few counts. What it binds is unknown. Described time point: persistent/refractory GD, antithyroid drugs over 5 years with positive TRAb. The TCR library used RNA extracted from PBMCs. These data belong to a study of regulatory T cells in long-lasting Graves disease. The CDR3 is made up of 13 amino acids. Germline values: CDR1 SGHRS, CDR2 YFSETQ. V was trimmed by 3 bases and J by 1 base, leaving 7 bases between them. Overall study findings and caveats: Persistent cases of Graves' showed reduced TCR diversity relative to newly diagnosed patients.

In building TCR beta libraries, iRepertoire HTBI primers were used together with Arm-PCR of CDR3 regions. MiXCR, run by TCRdb on the multiplex PCR reads, gives a single entry per CDR3 protein. The sample lists under 450,000 distinct CDR3 sequences; more than 20% were seen once. The sample in question was peripheral blood mononuclear cells (PBMCs), obtained when the disease was refractory, from a patient treated with antithyroid drugs. The V call is TRBV5-1, the J call TRBJ1-1; the D is unclear. The clonotype was recovered from a woman in her thirties or forties with Graves disease. CDR3 sequence (DNA): TGCGCCAGCAGCTATTGGACGAACACTGAAGCTTTCTTT. It is translated as CASSYWTNTEAFF.